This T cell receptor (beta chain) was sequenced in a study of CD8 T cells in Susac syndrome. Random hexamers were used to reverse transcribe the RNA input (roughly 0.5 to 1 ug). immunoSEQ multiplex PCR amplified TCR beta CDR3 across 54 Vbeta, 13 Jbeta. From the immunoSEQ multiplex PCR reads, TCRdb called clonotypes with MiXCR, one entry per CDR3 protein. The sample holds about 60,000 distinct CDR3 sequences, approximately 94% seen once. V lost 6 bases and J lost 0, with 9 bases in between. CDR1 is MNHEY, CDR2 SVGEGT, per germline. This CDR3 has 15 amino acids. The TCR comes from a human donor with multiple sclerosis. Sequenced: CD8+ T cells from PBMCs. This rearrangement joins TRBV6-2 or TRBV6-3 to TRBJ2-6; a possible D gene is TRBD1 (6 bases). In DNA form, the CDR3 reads TGTGCCAGCAGCCGCAGGGGCTCTGGGGCCAACGTCCTGACTTTC. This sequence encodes CASSRRGSGANVLTF.